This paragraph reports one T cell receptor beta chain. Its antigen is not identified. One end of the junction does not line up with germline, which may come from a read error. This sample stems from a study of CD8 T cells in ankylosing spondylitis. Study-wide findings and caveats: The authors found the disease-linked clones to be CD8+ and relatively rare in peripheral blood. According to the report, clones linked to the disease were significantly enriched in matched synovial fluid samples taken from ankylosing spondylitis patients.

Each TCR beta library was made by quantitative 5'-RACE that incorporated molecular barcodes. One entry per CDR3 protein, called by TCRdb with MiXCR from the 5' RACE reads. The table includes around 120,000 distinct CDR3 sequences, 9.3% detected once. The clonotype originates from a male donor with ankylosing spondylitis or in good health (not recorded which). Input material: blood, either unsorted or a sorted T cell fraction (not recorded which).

The CDR3 protein is CSARETGGRNSGANGLTF. The CDR3 nucleotides read TGCAGTGCTAGAGAGACAGGGGGCCGTAACTCTGGGGCCAACGGCCTGACTTTC. The J gene is TRBJ2-6, the V gene TRBV20-1, with 10 bases that match TRBD1. The CDR3 contains 18 residues. Germline lookup yields CDR1 DFQATT and CDR2 SNEGSKA (reference sequence).